Shown below are 9 T cell receptor beta chains from a single sample sequenced in a study of blood T cell repertoires in COVID-19. The table came from immunoSEQ multiplex PCR; TCRdb's copy has only in-frame clones and leaves some out. Of tens of thousands of clones in the sample, about 90% were seen once. Sequencing was performed on peripheral blood. The receptors shown here come from a man aged 55 to 69 with active COVID-19.

This clone was seen a handful of times. The chain has TRBV28 and TRBJ1-2; D is undetermined. Germline V gives CDR1 MDHEN, CDR2 SYDVKM. The CDR3 has 13 residues. V was trimmed by 3 bases and J by 4 bases, leaving 9 bases between them. In nucleotides, the CDR3 is TGTGCCAGCAGTTTGGGAGTAGGCTATGGCTACACCTTC. Protein sequence: CASSLGVGYGYTF.

This chain joins TRBV3-1 (or the pseudogene TRBV3-2) and TRBJ1-3; TRBD1 matches at 7 bases. There are 14 residues in the CDR3. Germline V gene data show CDR1 as LGHDT and CDR2 as YNNKEL (reference sequence). The ends lost 1 base at V and 11 bases at J; junction bases unmatched: 8. The chain's CDR3 is CASSQADRERPIYF. DNA of the CDR3: TGTGCCAGCAGCCAAGCCGACAGGGAGAGACCCATATATTTT.

The V and J genes are TRBV19 and TRBJ1-5; 9 nucleotides agree with TRBD1. Unmatched junction bases numbered 6, after V lost 5 bases and J lost 4 bases. CDR3 length: 15 amino acids. The germline V gene encodes CDR1 LNHDA and CDR2 SQIVND (reference sequence). The CDR3 region has the DNA TGTGCCAGTAGTTTCCGACAGGGGGGGAATCAGCCCCAGCATTTT. Its translation: CASSFRQGGNQPQHF.

The rearrangement uses TRBV6-5 and TRBJ1-1, with TRBD1 matching over 9 bases. The germline gives CDR1 MNHEY, CDR2 SVGAGI. The ends lost 7 bases at V and 4 bases at J; junction bases unmatched: 7. This CDR3 region has 14 residues. CDR3: CASKKDRGGTEAFF. CDR3 nucleotides: TGTGCCAGCAAAAAGGACAGGGGCGGCACTGAAGCTTTCTTT.

This clone was seen just once. The chain recombines TRBV9 with TRBJ2-1; 15 bases line up with TRBD2. CDR1 is SGDLS and CDR2 is YYNGEE in the germline V gene. The ends lost 3 bases at V and 9 bases at J; junction bases unmatched: 7. CDR3 length: 16 amino acids. The CDR3 region is CASSAHGTSGGREQFF. CDR3 nucleotide sequence: TGTGCCAGCAGCGCCCACGGGACTAGCGGGGGGCGTGAGCAGTTCTTC.

This clone appeared once. This chain uses TRBV6-1 with TRBJ2-3, with 9 bases identical to TRBD2. J gave up 5 bases and V 2 bases, and 17 bases lay outside the gene matches. Per germline, CDR1 MNHNS and CDR2 SASEGT. This CDR3 comprises 19 residues. CDR3 region: CASSEFRALGGGAEDTQYF. DNA for the CDR3: TGTGCCAGCAGTGAATTTAGAGCCCTTGGCGGGGGGGCAGAAGATACGCAGTATTTT.

The rearrangement links TRBV15 to TRBJ1-5; TRBD1 is a possible D gene (5 bases). This CDR3 comprises 13 residues. Germline CDR1 reads LNHNV; CDR2 reads YYDKDF (reference sequence). V was shortened by 6 bases and J by 7 bases, with 13 bases between the two germline ends. The CDR3, as DNA: TGTGCCACCAGGGTGGGGGGGAGACAGCCCCAGCATTTT. This codes for CATRVGGRQPQHF.

The table lists this clone with a few counts. The V and J genes are TRBV30 and TRBJ2-7; TRBD1 agrees at 7 bases. Losses at the gene ends were 2 bases for V and 4 bases for J; bases not matched to a gene: 2. The CDR3 has 12 residues. Per germline, CDR1 GTSNPN and CDR2 SVGIG (reference sequence). The CDR3 bases are TGTGCCTGGAGTTACAGGGGATACGAGCAGTACTTC. It codes for CAWSYRGYEQYF. Filled out from reference TRBV30 and TRBJ2-7, the complete variable domain reads SQTIHQWPATLVQPVGSPLSLECTVEGTSNPNLYWYRQAAGRGLQLLFYSVGIGQISSEVPQNLSASRPQDRQFILSSKKLLLSDSGFYLCAWSYRGYEQYFGPGTRLTVT.

A single count supports this clone. The chain couples TRBV12-3 or TRBV12-4 to TRBJ1-2; no definite D call. With 3 bases removed from V and 3 bases from J, the gap between germline ends came to 8 bases. This CDR3 spans 13 amino acids. The CDR3 protein is CASSFGQDYGYTF. The CDR3 DNA reads as TGTGCCAGCAGTTTCGGCCAGGACTATGGCTACACCTTC.